This T cell receptor beta chain was recovered during a study of vaccination and CD4 T cells after COVID-19. Study-wide background: At a median 72 days (range 14 to 241) after dose two, post-vaccine samples were obtained.

The treatment: roughly 11-day PBMC culture with coronavirus spike peptide pools or control peptides (ViraFEST assay). As for this clonotype: No antigen is known for it.

Cultured CD4+ T-cell DNA underwent Oncomine TCR Beta short-read sequencing. TCRdb itself ran the PCR reads through MiXCR, one entry per CDR3 protein. The sample lists some 15,000 distinct CDR3 sequences, approximately 80% occurring once. Study-wide findings and caveats: SARS-CoV-2-reactive clonotype medians increased from about 22 to 38, not significantly.

Germline CDR1 SGHVS, CDR2 FQNEAQ. The CDR3 loop spans 15 amino acids. Trimming left V 2 bases short and J 1 base short, with 11 bases between. This specimen was CD4+ T cells from blood, cultured in vitro, taken after SARS-CoV-2 vaccination. This chain links TRBV7-8 with TRBJ1-2; possible D gene TRBD1, 5 bases. The sequence came from a human donor who received a COVID-19 vaccine. CDR3 nucleotides: TGTGCCAGCAGCTTATCTCTGGGGGGTAACTATGGCTACACCTTC. Translation gives CASSLSLGGNYGYTF.